Below are 18 T cell receptor beta chains sequenced from a single sample in a study of T cells expressing NK-cell markers (dated by TCRdb to 2019 to 2021). The library came from 5' RACE. The instrument was an Illumina HiSeq 2000. Once TCRdb had reprocessed the reads, it stored one entry per CDR3 protein sequence and supplied no DNA. This sample's clone table shows about 160,000 distinct CDR3 sequences. The ten largest account for less than 20% of the sample. Sequencing was performed on blood T cells: a sorted CD56 or NKG2C T cell subset, CD4+ or CD8+ T cells, or bulk PBMC T cells (not recorded which). Receptors were obtained from a woman aged 18 to 75 in good health.

This rearrangement joins TRBV12-3 or TRBV12-4 to TRBJ1-1; TCRdb designates TRBD1, a call that cannot be tested without DNA. CDR3 size: 15 residues. CDR3 loop: CASSPLKQGATEAFF.

J is TRBJ2-5 and V is TRBV12-3 or TRBV12-4; as DNA is missing, the TRBD2 call by TCRdb cannot be tested. The CDR3 has 15 amino acids. The CDR3 reads CASSLYRLRAETQYF.

The gene calls are TRBV5-1 and TRBJ2-3; TCRdb's D call, TRBD2, is unchecked because there is no DNA. The CDR3 consists of 16 residues. Per the germline V gene, CDR1 is SGHRS and CDR2 is YFSETQ. The CDR3 sequence: CASSLGVARERDTQYF.

The chain couples TRBV7-9 to TRBJ2-5. CDR3 length: 13 residues. Germline CDR1 and CDR2: SEHNR and FQNEAQ (reference sequence). CDR3 in amino acids: CASSLASEETQYF.

V and J are TRBV30 and TRBJ2-5. Germline V gives CDR1 GTSNPN, CDR2 SVGIG (reference sequence). This CDR3 is built from 11 residues. Here the CDR3 reads CAWSVRGTQYF.

V and J are TRBV20-1 and TRBJ2-3; the TCRdb call, TRBD2, lacks DNA for checking. The germline V gene encodes CDR1 DFQATT and CDR2 SNEGSKA (reference sequence). The CDR3 is 16 amino acids. CDR3 in amino acids: CSASMVAGGLRDTQYF.

The V and J genes are TRBV7-9 and TRBJ2-7; TCRdb proposes TRBD1, but this gene call is untestable without DNA. CDR3 size: 17 residues. Germline V lookup: CDR1 SEHNR, CDR2 FQNEAQ (reference sequence). The CDR3: CASSPQKGGLGVNEQYF.

The rearrangement joins TRBV7-9 to TRBJ2-3; there is no DNA to check the TCRdb D call of TRBD2. Germline V gene sequence: CDR1 SEHNR, CDR2 FQNEAQ (reference sequence). CDR3 length equals 13 residues. The CDR3 here is CASSYSAGATQYF. Full variable domain (rest looked up from reference TRBV7-9 and TRBJ2-3): DTGVSQNPRHKITKRGQNVTFRCDPISEHNRLYWYRQTLGQGPEFLTYFQNEAQLEKSRLLSDRFSAERPKGSFSTLEIQRTEQGDSAMYLCASSYSAGATQYFGPGTRLTVL.

This chain connects TRBV7-2 to TRBJ2-7; no DNA is available, so the TRBD1 call from TCRdb remains unchecked. CDR3 length: 14 residues. CDR1 is SGHTA, CDR2 FQGNSA, per germline. CDR3 sequence reads: CASNPGTAAYEQYF.

CDR3 region: CAISRDRGQVIEQFF. The genes are TRBV10-3 and TRBJ2-1; with no DNA, the TCRdb D assignment of TRBD1 cannot be verified. The germline gives CDR1 ENHRY, CDR2 SYGVKD. This CDR3 contains 15 residues.

V usage is TRBV5-1 and J usage is TRBJ2-7; TCRdb outputs TRBD1, but without DNA this stays unchecked. Germline lookup yields CDR1 SGHRS and CDR2 YFSETQ. The CDR3 length is 13 residues. The CDR3 is CASSLDGQGKQYF.

CDR3 residues: CSARAEGAGANVLTF. The chain carries TRBV20-1 and TRBJ2-6; no DNA is available, so the TRBD1 call from TCRdb remains unchecked. Per germline, CDR1 DFQATT and CDR2 SNEGSKA (reference sequence). The length of the CDR3 is 15 residues.

The chain couples TRBV4-1 to TRBJ2-1; TCRdb lists TRBD2, though no DNA is available to test this call. Germline V gene sequence: CDR1 MGHRA, CDR2 YSYEKL. This CDR3 has 18 amino acids. The CDR3 is CASSQDSPTSGIDNEQFF.

The rearrangement uses TRBV7-9 and TRBJ1-6. This CDR3 has 14 residues. Germline V CDR1 and CDR2: SEHNR, FQNEAQ (reference sequence). CDR3 in amino acids: CASSLSSDNSPLHF.

The chain uses TRBV20-1 and TRBJ1-1. This CDR3 is built from 15 residues. The germline CDR1 and CDR2 sequences are DFQATT and SNEGSKA (reference sequence). CDR3 region: CSARGAVRMNTEAFF.

CDR3 sequence reads: CASSATSGRSHNEQFF. This rearrangement joins TRBV11-3 to TRBJ2-1; the D call from TCRdb, TRBD2, cannot be confirmed without DNA. CDR1 SGHNT and CDR2 YENEEA come from the germline V gene. The CDR3 is 16 amino acids.

V usage is TRBV7-8 and J usage is TRBJ2-2; there is no DNA to check the TCRdb D call of TRBD2. CDR3 length equals 19 residues. Germline loops: CDR1 SGHVS, CDR2 FQNEAQ. CDR3 in amino acids: CASSLFILAGGRGTGELFF.

V gene TRBV6-2 or TRBV6-3 combines with J gene TRBJ2-3; no DNA is available, so the TRBD2 call from TCRdb remains unchecked. The CDR3 sequence is 14 residues long. Germline assignment: CDR1 MNHEY and CDR2 SVGEGT. CDR3 sequence reads: CATLRRGATDTQYF.